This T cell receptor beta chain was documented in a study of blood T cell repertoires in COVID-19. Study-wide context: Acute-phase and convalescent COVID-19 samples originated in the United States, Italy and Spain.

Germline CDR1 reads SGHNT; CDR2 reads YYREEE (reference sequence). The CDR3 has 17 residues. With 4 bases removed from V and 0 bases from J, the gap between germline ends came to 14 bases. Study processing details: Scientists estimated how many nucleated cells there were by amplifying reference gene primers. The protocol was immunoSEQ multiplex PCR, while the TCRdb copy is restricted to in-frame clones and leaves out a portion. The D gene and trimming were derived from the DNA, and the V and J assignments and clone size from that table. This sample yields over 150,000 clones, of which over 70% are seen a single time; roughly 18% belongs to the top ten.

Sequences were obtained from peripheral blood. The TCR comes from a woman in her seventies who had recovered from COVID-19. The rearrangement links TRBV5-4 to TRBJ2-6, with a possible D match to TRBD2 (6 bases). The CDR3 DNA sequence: TGTGCCAGCAGCCTCTTCACCGGGAGCTCTGGGGCCAACGTCCTGACTTTC. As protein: CASSLFTGSSGANVLTF.